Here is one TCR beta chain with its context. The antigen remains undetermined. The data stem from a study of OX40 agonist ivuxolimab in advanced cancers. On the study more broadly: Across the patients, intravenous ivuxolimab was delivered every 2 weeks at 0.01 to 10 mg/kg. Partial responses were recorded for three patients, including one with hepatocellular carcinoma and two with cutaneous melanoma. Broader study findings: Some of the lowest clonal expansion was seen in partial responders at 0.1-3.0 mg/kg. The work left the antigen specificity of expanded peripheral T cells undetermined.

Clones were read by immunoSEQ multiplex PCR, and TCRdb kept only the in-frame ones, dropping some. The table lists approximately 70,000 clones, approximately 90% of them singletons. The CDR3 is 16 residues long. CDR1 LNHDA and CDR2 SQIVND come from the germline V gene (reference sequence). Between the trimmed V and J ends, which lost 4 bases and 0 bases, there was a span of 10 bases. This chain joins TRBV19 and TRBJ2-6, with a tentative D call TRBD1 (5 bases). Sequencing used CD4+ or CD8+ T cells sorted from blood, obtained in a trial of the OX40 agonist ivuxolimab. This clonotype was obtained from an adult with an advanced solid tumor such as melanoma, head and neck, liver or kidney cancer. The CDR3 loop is CASSNLRASGANVLTF. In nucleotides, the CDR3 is TGTGCCAGTAGTAACCTCAGGGCCTCTGGGGCCAACGTCCTGACTTTC.